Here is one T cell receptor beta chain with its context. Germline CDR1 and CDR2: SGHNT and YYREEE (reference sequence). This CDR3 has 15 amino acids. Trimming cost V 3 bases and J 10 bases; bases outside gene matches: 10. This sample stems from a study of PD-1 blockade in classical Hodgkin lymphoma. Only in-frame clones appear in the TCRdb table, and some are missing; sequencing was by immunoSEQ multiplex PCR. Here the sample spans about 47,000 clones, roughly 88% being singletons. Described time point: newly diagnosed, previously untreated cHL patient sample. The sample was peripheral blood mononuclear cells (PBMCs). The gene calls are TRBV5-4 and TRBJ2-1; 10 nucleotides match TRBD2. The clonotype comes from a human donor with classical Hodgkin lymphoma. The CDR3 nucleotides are TGTGCCAGCAGCTGGGATTTAGCGGGAGGTTGGGAGCAGTTCTTC. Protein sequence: CASSWDLAGGWEQFF.